This T cell receptor beta chain was documented in a study of T cell responses to AZD1222 COVID-19 vaccine. Trimming removed 4 bases at V and 6 bases at J, with 9 bases between. This CDR3 is built from 12 residues. CDR1 and CDR2 (germline): SNHLY, FYNNEI. Study-level results: Seropositive AZD1222 recipients at baseline numbered only five or six. Nearly half of spike-specific TCRs reportedly target variant regions that are unmutated in the B.1.351 and B.1.1.7 variants. Vaccination with two AZD1222 doses was followed by a rise in Spike-specific TCR breadth and depth.

With respect to this clone: What it binds is unknown.

TCRdb's copy holds only in-frame clones and misses some; the assay was immunoSEQ multiplex PCR. The sample yields 90,000 to 120,000 clones, roughly 85% seen once. The TCR was taken from an adult who received the AZD1222 COVID-19 vaccine. This chain joins TRBV2 and TRBJ1-2; TRBD1 might be the D (5 bases). The sequencing here drew on peripheral blood, taken 28 days after the second AZD1222 dose. In DNA, the CDR3 is TGTGCCAGCAGTGTAAGGGGAGATGGCTACACCTTC. It encodes CASSVRGDGYTF. Together with reference TRBV2 and TRBJ1-2, the CDR3 gives the full variable domain: EPEVTQTPSHQVTQMGQEVILRCVPISNHLYFYWYRQILGQKVEFLVSFYNNEISEKSEIFDDQFSVERPDGSNFTLKIRSTKLEDSAMYFCASSVRGDGYTFGSGTRLTVV.